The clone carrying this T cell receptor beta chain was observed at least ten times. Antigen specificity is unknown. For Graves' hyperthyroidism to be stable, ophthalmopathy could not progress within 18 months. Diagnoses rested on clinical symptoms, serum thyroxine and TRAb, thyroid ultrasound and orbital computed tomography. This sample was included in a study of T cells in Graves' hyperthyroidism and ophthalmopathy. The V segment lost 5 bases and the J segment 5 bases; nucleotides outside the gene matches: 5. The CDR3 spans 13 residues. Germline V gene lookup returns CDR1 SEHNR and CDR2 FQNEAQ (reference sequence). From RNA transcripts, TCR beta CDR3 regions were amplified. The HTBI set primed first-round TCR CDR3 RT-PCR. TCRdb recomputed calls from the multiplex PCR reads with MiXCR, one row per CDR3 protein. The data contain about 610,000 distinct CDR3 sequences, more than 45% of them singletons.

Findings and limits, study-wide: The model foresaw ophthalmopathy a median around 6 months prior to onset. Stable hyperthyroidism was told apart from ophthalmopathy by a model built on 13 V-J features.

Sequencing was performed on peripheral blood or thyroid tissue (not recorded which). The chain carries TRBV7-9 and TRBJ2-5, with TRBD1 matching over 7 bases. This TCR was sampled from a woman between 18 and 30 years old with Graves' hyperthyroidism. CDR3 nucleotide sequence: TGTGCCAGCAGCCCTGAGACAGGGGAGACCCAGTACTTC. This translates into CASSPETGETQYF.